Listed here is a single TCR beta chain. No antigen is known for it. The V segment lost 6 bases and the J segment 3 bases; nucleotides outside the gene matches: 8. The length of the CDR3 is 15 residues. Per germline, CDR1 MNHNY and CDR2 SVGAGI (reference sequence). These data are taken from a study of T cell repertoires in cytomegalovirus infection. Study details: Both a matching HLA type and CMV infection were indicated by public TCR beta signatures. Findings and caveats of the study: CMV-specific HLA-C-restricted TCR beta clonotypes dominated the ex vivo response.

TCRdb reanalysed the reads using MiXCR and keeps one entry per CDR3 protein. The sample yields hundreds of thousands of distinct CDR3 sequences, roughly 30% seen once. Sample: cultured CD8+ T cells from PBMCs, taken from culture after CMV antigen stimulation. The chain carries TRBV6-6 and TRBJ2-1; 7 bases line up with TRBD1. The source is a human donor in good health (CMV status not recorded). Some clones in this sample may be carry-over from other donors' samples. The chain's CDR3 is CASSLDRANYNEQFF. CDR3 coding DNA: TGTGCCAGCAGCCTCGACAGGGCAAACTACAATGAGCAGTTCTTC.